The rows below give T cell receptor beta chains drawn from one sample of a study of graft-versus-host responses after intestinal transplantation. Clones were sequenced by immunoSEQ multiplex PCR, and TCRdb holds only the in-frame ones, with some missing. The profile covers under 30,000 clones, with about 92% appearing a single time and approximately 0.5% taken by the ten largest. This specimen consisted of PBMCs, obtained 18 days after transplant. The receptor source for this set is a human patient who received an intestinal transplant, so some T cells may come from the graft donor. CDR3s include the opening cysteine and the closing phenylalanine or tryptophan. The D gene is left open where the match is weak. For some rows the clone size is stated as once, few or many, or as a class when expanded; others skip it.

cdr3_nt cdr3_aa j_call d_call clone_size v_call
TGTGCCTGGGATCCGGGCTATGGAAACACCATATATTTT CAWDPGYGNTIYF TRBJ1-3 . . TRBV30
TGTGCCAGCAGCGTAGCAGGGGTCGGAAACACCATATATTTT CASSVAGVGNTIYF TRBJ1-3 . . TRBV9
TGTGCCACAGGGCCGGCTACCTTAGCCAAAAACATTCAGTACTTC CATGPATLAKNIQYF TRBJ2-4 . . TRBV19
TGTGCCAGCAGCTTGATGGGGGGGCCAACTTACAATGAGCAGTTCTTC CASSLMGGPTYNEQFF TRBJ2-1 . . TRBV5-4
TGTGCCAGCAGTGAAGTGGGCCTTCCCTCGGGGGCTTTCTTT CASSEVGLPSGAFF TRBJ1-1 . . TRBV6-1
TGTGCCAGTAGTCTCTCCCAGACAATTTTACCTGAAGCTTTCTTT CASSLSQTILPEAFF TRBJ1-1 . . TRBV19
TGCGCCAGCAGTTCCGCGCTCAACACTGAAGCTTTCTTT CASSSALNTEAFF TRBJ1-1 . . TRBV10-2
TGTGCTAGTGGTTTAGCTAGCGGGGCTGACAATGAGCAGTTCTTC CASGLASGADNEQFF TRBJ2-1 TRBD2 . TRBV12-5
TGTGCCTGGAGTCCCGGACAGGGGGCAGATACGCAGTATTTT CAWSPGQGADTQYF TRBJ2-3 TRBD1 . TRBV30
TGTGCCAGTAGTATCTTAAGACGGAACACTGAAGCTTTCTTT CASSILRRNTEAFF TRBJ1-1 . . TRBV19
TGCGCCAGCAGCTTTCAGCGGGGGGGCTCAGATACGCAGTATTTT CASSFQRGGSDTQYF TRBJ2-3 TRBD2 . TRBV5-1
TGTGCCAGCAGCTCATTGACAGGGGTGAACACCGGGGAGCTGTTTTTT CASSSLTGVNTGELFF TRBJ2-2 TRBD1 . TRBV11-2
TGTGCCAGCAGTTTTAGTAGCGGGGGGGCCACTGAGCAGTTCTTC CASSFSSGGATEQFF TRBJ2-1 TRBD2 . TRBV27
TGCGCCAGCAGCTTGACCGGGGGGGCTGCAGATACGCAGTATTTT CASSLTGGAADTQYF TRBJ2-3 TRBD2 . TRBV5-1
TGTGCCAGCACCATACTCCCTATGAACACTGAAGCTTTCTTT CASTILPMNTEAFF TRBJ1-1 . . TRBV6-1
TGCGCCAGCAGCCCGACAGGGGCTGGAAACACCATATATTTT CASSPTGAGNTIYF TRBJ1-3 TRBD1 . TRBV5-1
TGTGCCAGCAGTCCCCGAGGGGGCTTGGATGAGCAGTTCTTC CASSPRGGLDEQFF TRBJ2-1 TRBD1 . TRBV11-1
TGTGCCAGCAGCCCTGGTATGTTGAAGGCCCAAGAGACCCAGTACTTC CASSPGMLKAQETQYF TRBJ2-5 . . TRBV9
TGCGCCAGCAGCCAAGACGGGGGGCGACAGGTCTATGGCTACACCTTC CASSQDGGRQVYGYTF TRBJ1-2 . few TRBV4-1
TGTGCCAGCTCGCAAACTAGCGGGGGCACAGATACGCAGTATTTT CASSQTSGGTDTQYF TRBJ2-3 TRBD2 once TRBV18
TGCGCCAGCAGCCCAGGGGGAGGACTAGCGGGGGGGAGCTCCTACAATGAGCAGTTCTTC CASSPGGGLAGGSSYNEQFF TRBJ2-1 TRBD2 . TRBV4-1
TGTGCCAGCAGCCCATTGGGACTGGCCTCTGGAAACACCATATATTTT CASSPLGLASGNTIYF TRBJ1-3 . once TRBV14
TGCGCCAGCAGCCTTCACATCGGGGAGCTGTTTTTT CASSLHIGELFF TRBJ2-2 . . TRBV4-1
TGTGCCAGCAGCCAAGATTACGCTCCCGGGGAGCTGTTTTTT CASSQDYAPGELFF TRBJ2-2 . once TRBV14
TGTGCCAGCAGTGAATCGGCGTTCATGAACACCGGGGAGCTGTTTTTT CASSESAFMNTGELFF TRBJ2-2 . . TRBV6-1
TGTGCCAGCAGCCCGGACAGCCTCTACGAGCAGTACTTC CASSPDSLYEQYF TRBJ2-7 . . TRBV9
TGTGCCAGCAGTTTGTACAGGGGGCCTTACGAGCAGTACTTC CASSLYRGPYEQYF TRBJ2-7 TRBD1 . TRBV27
TGTGCCAGTAGTTTCGCCCTTAACTATGGCTACACCTTC CASSFALNYGYTF TRBJ1-2 . . TRBV19
TGTGCCAGCAGCCATGGGGGGACTAGTCAGGATACGCAGTATTTT CASSHGGTSQDTQYF TRBJ2-3 TRBD2 . TRBV9
TGTGCCAGCAGCGTAAGCCACAGCGCAACTAATGAAAAACTGTTTTTT CASSVSHSATNEKLFF TRBJ1-4 . . TRBV9
TGTGCCAGCAGTGCATCGTCTAGCGCCGGGGAGCTGTTTTTT CASSASSSAGELFF TRBJ2-2 . . TRBV25-1
TGTGCCAGCAGTGCGCGCGGGAACACTGAAGCTTTCTTT CASSARGNTEAFF TRBJ1-1 . . TRBV25-1
TGTGCCTGGAGTGTAGGAGCGTCCTACGAGCAGTACTTC CAWSVGASYEQYF TRBJ2-7 . . TRBV30
TGTGCCAGCAGCCCTATTCCCCAAGACAGAAAGAATCAGCCCCAGCATTTT CASSPIPQDRKNQPQHF TRBJ1-5 . . TRBV5-4
TGTGCCAGTAGTATAGATGATTACAATGAGCAGTTCTTC CASSIDDYNEQFF TRBJ2-1 . . TRBV19
TGCGCCAGCAGTCACGAGGTACAGACCTACGAGCAGTACTTC CASSHEVQTYEQYF TRBJ2-7 . . TRBV4-1
TGTGCCAGCAGCTTAGTTCCCCCGACAGGGGGAGGGACCCAGTACTTC CASSLVPPTGGGTQYF TRBJ2-5 TRBD1 . TRBV7-9
TGCGCCAGCAGCCACCCTCGGGGGAATCAGCCCCAGCATTTT CASSHPRGNQPQHF TRBJ1-5 . once TRBV4-1
TGTGCCAGCAGCTTAGACGGAGTAAACACTGAAGCTTTCTTT CASSLDGVNTEAFF TRBJ1-1 . . TRBV7-9
TGCGCCAGCAGCCCGGGTCGAGGGGCGAAAAACATTCAGTACTTC CASSPGRGAKNIQYF TRBJ2-4 . . TRBV4-1
TGTGCCAGAAGCTTGATCTACGAGCAGTACTTC CARSLIYEQYF TRBJ2-7 . . TRBV5-3
TGCGCCAGCAGCCAAGATCCGGGGAACACCGGGGAGCTGTTTTTT CASSQDPGNTGELFF TRBJ2-2 . . TRBV4-1
TGTACCAGCGGCGACAGACCGAACACTGAAGCTTTCTTT CTSGDRPNTEAFF TRBJ1-1 . . TRBV6-1
TGTGCCAGCAGCCCCCGGACTAGGAGGGGAACCGGGGAGCTGTTTTTT CASSPRTRRGTGELFF TRBJ2-2 TRBD2 . TRBV7-2
TGTGCCAGCAGTTTGGGTGGCAATGAGCAGTTCTTC CASSLGGNEQFF TRBJ2-1 . . TRBV6-5
TGCGCCAGCAGCTTGGTCCAGCGGGGGGACAATGAGCAGTTCTTC CASSLVQRGDNEQFF TRBJ2-1 TRBD2 . TRBV5-1
TGTGCCAGTAGTCCGACAGGGGGGGTAGACATTCAGTACTTC CASSPTGGVDIQYF TRBJ2-4 TRBD1 . TRBV19
TGTGCCAGCAGCTTAGGATACATTGTAGGGAGCTCCTATAATTCACCCCTCCACTTT CASSLGYIVGSSYNSPLHF TRBJ1-6 . . TRBV11-2
TGTGCCAGCAGTGAAGGGTGGGGCAGCTCTGGAAACACCATATATTTT CASSEGWGSSGNTIYF TRBJ1-3 . . TRBV6-1
TGTGCCAGCAGCCAAGCATCTAACTACGAGCAGTACTTC CASSQASNYEQYF TRBJ2-7 . . TRBV14
TGTGCCAGCAGTTTTTCTGAAAGCTCCTACAATGAGCAGTTCTTC CASSFSESSYNEQFF TRBJ2-1 . . TRBV27
TGTGCCAGCAGCGTAGATCCTGGGGGGGGGCGGGCAGCCGGCTACACCTTC CASSVDPGGGRAAGYTF TRBJ1-2 . . TRBV9
TGCGCCAGCAGCTTAGGACAGGGAATCGGCAATGAGCAGTTCTTC CASSLGQGIGNEQFF TRBJ2-1 TRBD1 . TRBV5-1
TGTGCCAGCCTGACTAGCGGGCAGGGCACCGGGGAGCTGTTTTTT CASLTSGQGTGELFF TRBJ2-2 TRBD2 . TRBV2
TGCGCCACTGCCAGGGTTGACAGCTCCAATGAGCAGTTCTTC CATARVDSSNEQFF TRBJ2-1 . . TRBV5-1